The entry that follows covers one T cell receptor beta chain sequence. The PCR made use of 60 Vbeta and 13 Jbeta primers. Generated by immunoSEQ multiplex PCR, the TCRdb table keeps only in-frame clones and is missing some. Of roughly 290,000 clones in the sample, 70% to 90% are singletons; the top ten hold roughly 2%. The length of the CDR3 is 15 residues. Germline CDR1 reads MNHNS; CDR2 reads SASEGT. V dropped 6 bases and J dropped 3 bases, with 17 bases sitting between them. These data belong to a study of cytomegalovirus exposure and HLA in healthy donors. This sequence originates from a woman aged 18-29 years in good health and CMV-seronegative. The specimen was PBMCs. The chain carries TRBV6-1 and TRBJ1-1, with D tentatively TRBD1 (6 bases). The CDR3 nucleotides are TGTGCCAGCAGCCGATTTACGGGGGGCGACACTGAAGCTTTCTTT. As protein: CASSRFTGGDTEAFF.